This T cell receptor beta chain stems from a study of T cells in Graves' hyperthyroidism and ophthalmopathy (dated by TCRdb to between 2018 and 2021). Describing the broader study: Peripheral blood was collected at initial diagnosis, before any treatment. TCR V-J signatures able to tell the groups apart were searched for in a discovery cohort of some 100 patients, of whom 40 to 45 had Graves' ophthalmopathy and roughly 59 had stable Graves' hyperthyroidism. Whether ophthalmopathy could be predicted prospectively was tested in an independent validation cohort made up of under 20 hyperthyroidism patients plus 17 patients who later progressed to ophthalmopathy. The roughly 100 discovery patients were randomly split 7:3 into training and test sets. In roughly six Graves' hyperthyroidism patients, the study also compared T-cell repertoires from thyroid tissue with T-cell repertoires from blood. After sampling, hyperthyroidism patients received methimazole starting at 30 mg daily, and ophthalmopathy patients received high-dose intravenous methylprednisolone. The paper reports TCR Vbeta CDR3 sequencing of roughly 140 peripheral blood samples: 40 to 45 ophthalmopathy, roughly 80 hyperthyroidism and roughly 17 progressor patients. Overall study results and their limits: Sample size was not statistically predetermined, and blinding of investigators to group allocation was not performed. A 13 V-J signature model separated ophthalmopathy from stable hyperthyroidism, with approximately 87% sensitivity and about 81% specificity in cross-validation and 80%/75% in testing. In validation, the model predicted progression to ophthalmopathy with approximately 69% sensitivity and 72% to 85% specificity, a median of around six months before onset. Blood samples also contained most of the expanded thyroid clonotypes (frequency above 0.001), which suggests that blood repertoires may reflect thyroid immune responses.

A patient counted as having stable Graves' hyperthyroidism if no progression to ophthalmopathy occurred over 18 months of follow-up. Hyperthyroidism patients were aged 18 to 65 years and newly diagnosed, with disease duration of less than 2 months. Any patient with an uncontrolled infection, another autoimmune disease, pregnancy or lactation was excluded. Diagnoses were based on clinical symptoms, serum thyroxine and TRAb, thyroid ultrasound and orbital computed tomography. Ficoll-Paque density gradient centrifugation was used to isolate PBMCs from around 10 ml of fresh peripheral blood. Total RNA was extracted using Trizol reagent, and RNA quality was assessed on an Agilent 2100 Bioanalyzer. Amplification of TCR beta CDR3 regions was carried out from RNA transcripts. The TCR CDR3 was subjected to a first round of RT-PCR using the HTBI primer set and the Qiagen OneStep RT-PCR kit. Libraries were constructed in a second round of multiplex PCR, after which size selection and purification were performed. The libraries were sequenced on an Illumina HiSeq2000 using paired-end 100 bp reads. The paper's processing steps were these. SOAPnuke was used to process the raw data, throwing out any read that contained adapters or uncalled bases, had a mean Phred below 15, or lacked an exact constant-primer or identifier match. COPE v1.2.5 was used to merge high-quality paired reads, and clonotypes were defined as unique nucleotide sequences. MiTCR v1.1 was used to align the clonotypes against IMGT TRBV, TRBD and TRBJ reference segments. Only V-J combinations with frequency above 0.0001, covering about 99% of repertoires, were analysed. The TCS score was defined as the ratio of F50 (clonal expansion) to E x V (chaos), calculated using BLOSUM62-based TCRdist between CDR3 peptides within each V-J. Welch's t-statistics and random forest reduced just over 500 V-J features to 13, which were used in a naive Bayes classifier (R e1071). TCRdb reran the public reads through fastp at Q25 and MiXCR, keeping productive beta chains. All rows with the same CDR3 protein become a single entry with the most common DNA and genes. The V and J calls shown here were made by TCRdb, not taken from the authors' results. This sample gives roughly 700,000 distinct CDR3 sequences in total; 12% to 15% of them show up just once. The ten largest clones represent roughly 10% of the sample.

This clonotype was counted at least ten times. The clone's antigen remains unknown. No much larger clone exists at a distance of one base, and base qualities are not known. The source of this sequence is a woman aged 18-29 years with Graves' hyperthyroidism. The source material was blood.

The DNA is TGTGCCAGCAGTGGGGTTTTAAGGGACAATCAGCCCCAGCATTTT. This translates into CASSGVLRDNQPQHF. Recombination linked TRBV2 to TRBJ1-5; no D gene call is confident. Via the germline V gene, CDR1 is SNHLY and CDR2 FYNNEI. The germline ends are 13 bases apart after V is trimmed by 4 bases and J by 3 bases. The CDR3 numbers 15 residues from cysteine through phenylalanine. Just the 45-base CDR3 DNA is kept, in frame starting at base 1.